The sequence of this T cell receptor (beta chain) was determined in a study of human T cells and chemical hapten exposure. Background on the study: Minor pooled library volume differences mainly drove per-sample TCR yield variation.

This clonotype was found a few times. The time point here: patch test 1, 2 weeks after DPC sensitization. The treatment: therapeutic diphenylcyclopropenone sensitization with weekly scalp DPC. The study enrolled 18 to 70-year-old alopecia patients suitable for DPC. Trimming left V 5 bases short and J 4 bases short, with 6 bases between. The CDR3 totals 12 residues. MiXCR was run by TCRdb on the RACE reads, yielding one entry per CDR3 protein. The sample lists around 380,000 distinct CDR3 sequences, 4.8% seen once, with about 2.1% in the top ten. The clonotype was recovered from a woman between 50 and 59 years old with alopecia areata. Some clones in this sample may be carry-over from other donors' samples. Sequencing used whole blood, obtained in connection with sensitization to the hapten diphenylcyclopropenone (DPC). The chain couples TRBV12-3 or TRBV12-4 to TRBJ1-3; D is uncertain. The CDR3: CASSIQGNTIYF. The CDR3 bases are TGTGCCAGCAGTATACAAGGAAACACCATATATTTT.